The 25 T cell receptor beta chains below were found in one sample sequenced in a study of T cell clonality in common variable immunodeficiency. Clones were sequenced by immunoSEQ multiplex PCR, and TCRdb holds only the in-frame ones, with some missing. In total the sample includes about 39,000 clones, none of them seen once. Sequencing was done on a sample of peripheral blood mononuclear cells. All receptors derive from a person aged 18-70 years in good health.

The sequenced CDR3 bases are TGTGCCAGCTCCAAGGGGGTGCTGTACGAG. It yields the protein CASSKGVLYE. The CDR3 reads in full as CASSKGVLYEQYF. The V call is TRBV19, the J call TRBJ2-7; D is perhaps TRBD1 (6 bases). The read ends 3 residues early relative to the CDR3; the germline J gene fills the gap. This CDR3 spans 13 amino acids. Germline CDR1 and CDR2: LNHDA and SQIVND (reference sequence). V dropped 9 bases and J dropped 4 bases, with 16 bases sitting between them. Using reference TRBV19 and TRBJ2-7 for the parts outside the CDR3, the full variable domain is DGGITQSPKYLFRKEGQNVTLSCEQNLNHDAMYWYRQDPGQGLRLIYYSQIVNDFQKGDIAEGYSVSREKKESFPLTVTSAQKNPTAFYLCASSKGVLYEQYFGPGTRLTVT.

This clone was seen at least ten times. The CDR3 end falls 3 residues outside the read, so it is completed with the germline J gene. The chain couples TRBV18 to TRBJ2-1; TRBD2 agrees at 12 bases. In germline, CDR1 is KGHSH, CDR2 LQKENI. This CDR3 region has 14 residues. J was trimmed by 4 bases and V by 6 bases; bases with no gene match: 1. CDR3 DNA, as far as it was read: TGTGCCAGCTCCCTAGCGGGAGGGTACAATGAG. It codes for CASSLAGGYNE. Given in full, the CDR3 is CASSLAGGYNEQFF.

This clone was detected ten times or more. The read ends 3 residues shy of where the CDR3 ends; the end is completed using the germline J gene. V is TRBV20-1 and J is TRBJ2-3; 11 bases map to TRBD2. The CDR3 totals 16 residues. The V and J ends lost 6 bases and 3 bases, in that order; junction bases with no gene match: 11. Germline values: CDR1 DFQATT, CDR2 SNEGSKA (reference sequence). The CDR3 spells CSANTPTSGATDTQYF. The sequenced CDR3 bases are TGCAGTGCAAATACCCCGACTAGCGGGGCTACAGATACG.

Remarks on this clone: The observed sequence ends 3 residues before the CDR3 terminus, with the missing tail filled in from the germline J gene. The rearrangement joins TRBV11-3 to TRBJ1-1; no clear D gene. Trimming shortened V by 2 bases and J by 1 base, and 11 bases separated the two germline ends. The germline gives CDR1 SGHNT, CDR2 YENEEA. CDR3 length: 15 amino acids. This CDR3 reads CASSLSLLTNTEAFF. The covered CDR3 bases are TGTGCCAGCAGCTTAAGCCTTCTAACGAACACTGAA.

A few counts support this clone. CDR3 DNA, as far as it was read: TGTGCCAGCACAGAACAGGGATCGTCAAAAAACGAC. Amino acid sequence: CASTEQGSSKND. The CDR3 reads in full as CASTEQGSSKNDYTF. This rearrangement joins TRBV2 to TRBJ1-2, with D possibly matching TRBD1 (6 bases). Sequencing ends 3 residues short of the CDR3 end; the germline J gene provides the rest. Germline CDR1 and CDR2: SNHLY and FYNNEI. This CDR3 spans 15 amino acids.

This clone showed up many times. The CDR3 end lies 3 residues beyond the end of the read and is filled in from the germline J gene. The V and J genes are TRBV6-4 and TRBJ2-3; the match to TRBD2 covers 8 bases. The CDR3 has 15 residues. V dropped 3 bases and J dropped 1; count of bases not matched to a gene: 3. CDR1 is MRHNA and CDR2 is SNTAGT in the germline V gene. The CDR3 here is CASSEAAGGTDTQYF. Partial CDR3 DNA: TGTGCCAGCAGTGAGGCAGCGGGGGGCACAGATACG.

This clone was found many times. Sequencing ends 3 residues short of the CDR3 end; the germline J gene provides the rest. The chain is built from TRBV10-3 and TRBJ2-5; perhaps TRBD1 as D (6 bases). Per germline, CDR1 ENHRY and CDR2 SYGVKD. This CDR3 contains 13 residues. Trimming pared 7 bases from V and 2 bases from J, leaving 11 bases between. The DNA read from the CDR3 is TGTGCCATCACCCCAGGGACACAAGAGACC. Residues: CAITPGTQET. The CDR3 in its entirety is CAITPGTQETQYF.

A word on this clone: One end of the junction fails to match germline, which may point to a read error. The read terminates 3 residues before the CDR3 end, so the remaining end is supplied by the germline J gene. This same CDR3 is encoded by further DNA sequences in the sample. The rearrangement links TRBV7-8 to TRBJ2-7; a possible D gene is TRBD2 (5 bases). Germline loops: CDR1 SGHVS, CDR2 FQNEAQ. This CDR3 is 12 amino acids long. CDR3 bases read: TGTGCTAGCAGAGGGCCCTCCAACGAG. Amino acid sequence: CASRGPSNE. The CDR3 reads in full as CASRGPSNEQYF. Full variable domain (rest looked up from reference TRBV7-8 and TRBJ2-7): GAGVSQSPRYKVAKRGQDVALRCDPISGHVSLFWYQQALGQGPEFLTYFQNEAQLDKSGLPSDRFFAERPEGSVSTLKIQRTQQEDSAVYLCASRGPSNEQYFGPGTRLTVT.

This clone was found many times. The CDR3 end lies 3 residues beyond the end of the read and is filled in from the germline J gene. The rearrangement uses TRBV19 and TRBJ2-1; tentatively, D is TRBD2 (6 bases). Germline CDR1 and CDR2: LNHDA and SQIVND (reference sequence). The CDR3 runs 15 residues. V was trimmed by 5 bases and J by 0 bases, leaving 11 bases between them. The sequenced CDR3 bases are TGTGCCAGTAGTGTAGGGACTTACTCCTACAATGAG. Protein: CASSVGTYSYNE. The whole CDR3 sequence is CASSVGTYSYNEQFF. Together with reference TRBV19 and TRBJ2-1, the CDR3 gives the full variable domain: DGGITQSPKYLFRKEGQNVTLSCEQNLNHDAMYWYRQDPGQGLRLIYYSQIVNDFQKGDIAEGYSVSREKKESFPLTVTSAQKNPTAFYLCASSVGTYSYNEQFFGPGTRLTVL.

This clone was seen ten or more times. The read halts 3 residues ahead of the CDR3 end, with the missing end drawn from the germline J gene. This chain links TRBV2 with TRBJ2-7, with 7 bases lining up with TRBD1. The V and J ends lost 5 bases and 3 bases, in that order; junction bases with no gene match: 10. Germline CDR1 SNHLY, CDR2 FYNNEI. This CDR3 is 15 amino acids long. The part of the CDR3 DNA that was read is TGTGCCAGCAGTTCGGGACAGCGAAGGGGCTACGAG. Translation: CASSSGQRRGYE. The whole CDR3 reads CASSSGQRRGYEQYF.

In this sample, this clone turned up many times. Coverage ceases 3 residues before the CDR3 finishes, and the germline J gene fills in the end. This chain uses TRBV7-8 with TRBJ2-1; 7 bases are shared with TRBD2. Germline assignment: CDR1 SGHVS and CDR2 FQNEAQ. V shed 2 bases and J 1 base; nucleotides not matched to a gene: 5. CDR3 length equals 16 residues. The CDR3 here is CASSLSGLGSYNEQFF. Partial CDR3 DNA: TGTGCCAGCAGCTTATCTGGACTAGGTTCCTACAATGAG.

At least ten counts were recorded for this clone. The DNA ends 3 residues before the CDR3 does, and the rest of the CDR3 is filled in from the germline J gene. V gene TRBV29-1 combines with J gene TRBJ2-7; possible D gene TRBD1, 6 bases. The CDR3 consists of 13 residues. CDR1 and CDR2 (germline): SQVTM, ANQGSEA. Trimming removed 3 bases from V and 3 bases from J, with 12 bases in between. CDR3 sequence: CSVEVARGYEQYF. Partial CDR3 DNA: TGCAGCGTTGAGGTCGCCAGGGGCTACGAG.

This clone was detected only a few times. The observed sequence ends 3 residues before the CDR3 terminus, with the missing tail filled in from the germline J gene. The V gene is TRBV18, the J gene TRBJ1-1; D is perhaps TRBD1 (5 bases). V was clipped by 6 bases and J by 4 bases, with 12 bases between them. The CDR3 contains 13 residues. Germline values: CDR1 KGHSH, CDR2 LQKENI. The part of the CDR3 DNA that was read is TGTGCCAGCTCGTTCAGGGAGGGCACTGAA. The encoded protein is CASSFREGTE. The CDR3, in full, reads CASSFREGTEAFF.

This clone has ten or more counts. The missing CDR3 end, 3 residues past where the read stops, is filled in from the germline J gene. The V and J genes are TRBV19 and TRBJ1-5; D is perhaps TRBD1 (6 bases). The V and J ends lost 7 bases and 3 bases respectively, with 19 bases between them. The CDR3 spans 16 residues. Germline values: CDR1 LNHDA, CDR2 SQIVND (reference sequence). The chain's CDR3 is CASTDTGTNNNQPQHF. The sequenced CDR3 bases are TGTGCCAGTACCGATACCGGGACAAACAACAATCAGCCC.

In this sample, this clone turned up many times. Read data end 3 residues before the CDR3 end; the end is taken from the germline J gene. The chain has TRBV20-1 and TRBJ2-3; tentatively, D is TRBD2 (6 bases). The CDR3 is 13 amino acids. Germline assignment: CDR1 DFQATT and CDR2 SNEGSKA (reference sequence). Trimming pared 3 bases from V and 5 bases from J, leaving 12 bases between. CDR3 in amino acids: CSASVLSGDTQYF. The CDR3 bases that were read are TGCAGTGCTAGTGTACTTAGCGGAGATACG.

This clone was seen repeatedly, ten times or more. The CDR3 is cut off 3 residues early in the read; its end comes from the germline J gene. V gene TRBV6-1 combines with J gene TRBJ2-1; tentatively, D is TRBD2 (6 bases). Germline loops: CDR1 MNHNS, CDR2 SASEGT. The V end was cut by 4 bases, the J end by 4 bases, with 14 bases between. This CDR3 has 15 amino acids. The sequenced CDR3 bases are TGTGCCAGCAGTGGAGCGGGCCCCATATACAATGAG. Protein: CASSGAGPIYNE. The complete CDR3 sequence is CASSGAGPIYNEQFF.

This clone was recorded at least ten times. The read ends 3 residues shy of where the CDR3 ends; the end is completed using the germline J gene. The rearrangement joins TRBV19 to TRBJ1-1, with D hard to call. This CDR3 has 15 residues. The V gene lost 4 bases and the J gene lost 0 bases, with 12 bases spanning the gap. Germline V gene sequence: CDR1 LNHDA, CDR2 SQIVND (reference sequence). The CDR3 DNA, read in part, is TGTGCCAGTAGTACCGCCCAGGCAATGAACACTGAA. This sequence encodes CASSTAQAMNTE. The entire CDR3 reads CASSTAQAMNTEAFF.

This clone was seen only a few times. The sequence runs out 3 residues before the end of the CDR3; the remainder is reconstructed from the germline J gene. V gene TRBV7-7 combines with J gene TRBJ1-2; the D gene is possibly TRBD1 (5 bases). Germline CDR1 SSHAT, CDR2 FNYEAQ (reference sequence). The CDR3 runs 15 residues. CDR3 sequence reads: CASSSRDYPLGDYTF. The sequenced CDR3 bases are TGTGCCAGCAGCTCCCGGGACTACCCTTTGGGTGAC.

This clone was found many times. The read terminates 3 residues ahead of where the CDR3 ends, so the germline J gene completes it. The chain employs TRBV7-9 and TRBJ2-1; 9 bases are a match to TRBD2. Germline values: CDR1 SEHNR, CDR2 FQNEAQ (reference sequence). The CDR3 is made up of 14 amino acids. V shed 5 bases and J 6 bases; nucleotides not matched to a gene: 5. The CDR3 sequence: CASSREREVNEQFF. The CDR3 DNA, read in part, is TGTGCCAGCAGCAGAGAGCGGGAGGTCAATGAG. Together with reference TRBV7-9 and TRBJ2-1, the CDR3 gives the full variable domain: DTGVSQNPRHKITKRGQNVTFRCDPISEHNRLYWYRQTLGQGPEFLTYFQNEAQLEKSRLLSDRFSAERPKGSFSTLEIQRTEQGDSAMYLCASSREREVNEQFFGPGTRLTVL.

This clone showed up many times. The read falls 3 residues short of the CDR3 end, and the missing part is taken from the germline J gene. The chain combines TRBV20-1 with TRBJ2-7; tentatively, D is TRBD2 (7 bases). Trimming took off 7 bases at V and 3 bases at J, with 10 bases between the two ends. The CDR3 loop spans 11 amino acids. Germline CDR1 reads DFQATT; CDR2 reads SNEGSKA (reference sequence). CDR3 in amino acids: CSGGGFYEQYF. The part of the CDR3 DNA that was read is TGCAGTGGCGGGGGCTTCTACGAG.

This clone was counted at least ten times. The CDR3 is cut off 3 residues early in the read; its end comes from the germline J gene. This chain links TRBV20-1 with TRBJ2-7, with 7 bases aligning to TRBD2. The CDR3 is 12 residues long. Losses at the gene ends were 3 bases for V and 5 bases for J; bases not matched to a gene: 4. In germline, CDR1 is DFQATT, CDR2 SNEGSKA (reference sequence). CDR3 DNA (partial): TGCAGTGCTAGTTGGGGGGGAAACGAG. Residues: CSASWGGNE. The whole CDR3 sequence reads CSASWGGNEQYF.

This clone was seen many times. From the germline J gene comes the end of the CDR3, since the read stops 3 residues before it. V is TRBV6-4 and J is TRBJ2-2; possible D gene TRBD1, 6 bases. V was shortened by 3 bases and J by 3 bases, with 8 bases between the two germline ends. The germline V gene encodes CDR1 MRHNA and CDR2 SNTAGT. CDR3 length: 14 amino acids. The CDR3 loop is CASSDKGDTGELFF. CDR3 bases read: TGTGCCAGCAGTGATAAGGGGGACACCGGGGAG.

This clone was recorded at least ten times. Read coverage stops 3 residues before the CDR3 terminus; the germline J gene supplies the remainder. The chain carries TRBV7-9 and TRBJ2-7; D not resolved. CDR3 length equals 14 residues. Looked up from germline, CDR1 is SEHNR and CDR2 is FQNEAQ (reference sequence). Trimming cost V 3 bases and J 5 bases, with 14 bases left between them. CDR3 region: CASSLVARSDEQYF. CDR3 bases read: TGTGCCAGCAGCTTGGTGGCTAGGAGTGACGAG.

This clone appeared many times. From the germline J gene comes the end of the CDR3, since the read stops 3 residues before it. The gene calls are TRBV5-4 and TRBJ2-4; 7 bases are shared with TRBD1. CDR1 is SGHNT, CDR2 YYREEE, per germline (reference sequence). V was clipped by 3 bases and J by 6 bases; unmatched bases: 0. This CDR3 is built from 12 residues. The covered CDR3 bases are TGTGCCAGCAGCTGGGACAGAAACATT. As protein: CASSWDRNI. The full CDR3 is CASSWDRNIQYF.

This clone was observed at least ten times. Read sequence stops 3 residues before the CDR3 end, and the germline J gene provides the missing end. V is TRBV20-1 and J is TRBJ1-2; D perhaps matches TRBD1 (6 bases). The V gene lost 2 bases and the J gene lost 3 bases, with 7 bases spanning the gap. CDR1 is DFQATT, CDR2 SNEGSKA, per germline (reference sequence). The CDR3 contains 12 residues. The sequenced part of the CDR3 DNA is TGCAGTGCTAGACAGGGGCACTATGGC. Translating gives CSARQGHYG. The full CDR3 reads CSARQGHYGYTF.